The 11 T cell receptor beta chains listed next were all sequenced from one sample in a study of cytomegalovirus exposure and HLA in healthy donors. The PCR employed 60 Vbeta primers together with 13 Jbeta primers. Repertoires were generated with immunoSEQ multiplex PCR, while TCRdb's copy carries only in-frame clones and drops some. The sample consists of fewer than 200,000 clones, around 76% of them appearing once. Sequencing was carried out using PBMCs. The receptors were sampled from a girl aged 5 to 17 in good health and CMV-seropositive.

The rearrangement uses TRBV7-6 and TRBJ2-5, with TRBD1 identical over 10 bases. Judging by the DNA end, TRBJ2-7 fits better; the J call may be wrong. The CDR3 is 14 residues long. Germline loops: CDR1 SGHVS, CDR2 FNYEAQ. The DNA for the CDR3 is TGTGCCAGCAGCCAGGGGACAGGGGACTACGAGCAGTACTTC. Protein sequence: CASSQGTGDYEQYF.

The chain links TRBV27 to TRBJ2-2; 7 nucleotides align to TRBD1. This CDR3 is 14 amino acids long. Germline V gives CDR1 MNHEY, CDR2 SMNVEV (reference sequence). The V gene end was trimmed by 5 bases and the J gene end by 6 bases; junction bases not matched to a gene: 6. The CDR3: CASSKRGLAGELFF. As DNA, the CDR3 is TGTGCCAGCAGTAAGAGGGGGCTGGCCGGGGAGCTGTTTTTT.

The chain is built from TRBV28 and TRBJ2-7, with 10 positions matching TRBD1. The length of the CDR3 is 17 residues. Losses at the gene ends were 3 bases for V and 1 base for J; bases not matched to a gene: 9. CDR1 is MDHEN, CDR2 SYDVKM, per germline. The DNA of the CDR3 is TGTGCCAGCAGTTTCGGTCCGACAGGGGGCTCTTCCTACGAGCAGTACTTC. Amino acid sequence: CASSFGPTGGSSYEQYF.

The chain is built from TRBV27 and TRBJ1-4; 7 positions match TRBD1. J was trimmed by 5 bases and V by 5 bases; bases with no gene match: 11. Germline values: CDR1 MNHEY, CDR2 SMNVEV (reference sequence). This CDR3 contains 16 residues. The CDR3 bases are TGTGCCAGCAGTCCACTCGGGCAGACAGGGAATGAAAAACTGTTTTTT. Its protein is CASSPLGQTGNEKLFF.

This rearrangement joins TRBV28 to TRBJ1-1; TRBD1 might be the D (6 bases). The CDR3 covers 13 residues. The germline V gene encodes CDR1 MDHEN and CDR2 SYDVKM. The V end lost 7 bases, the J end lost 1 base, and 10 bases lay between the germline ends. CDR3 nucleotides: TGTGCCAGCAATAGACAGGAGAACACTGAAGCTTTCTTT. It translates to CASNRQENTEAFF.

The rearrangement joins TRBV5-1 to TRBJ2-7, with 7 bases fitting TRBD2. V trimming: 5 bases; J trimming: 0 bases; junction bases outside the gene matches: 2. CDR1 is SGHRS, CDR2 YFSETQ, per germline. The CDR3 extends over 13 amino acids. CDR3 DNA sequence: TGCGCCAGCAGTCGGGAGGTCTCCTACGAGCAGTACTTC. Translating it yields CASSREVSYEQYF.

The chain combines TRBV5-1 with TRBJ1-6; 8 bases fit TRBD1. J lost 2 bases, V lost 4 bases, and 8 bases had no gene match. CDR3 length: 17 amino acids. CDR1 is SGHRS, CDR2 YFSETQ, per germline. CDR3 nucleotides: TGCGCCAGCAGCAGGACAGGGTTGGACACCTATAATTCACCCCTCCACTTT. Translation: CASSRTGLDTYNSPLHF.

This rearrangement joins TRBV27 to TRBJ1-1; the D gene is possibly TRBD1 (6 bases). The germline V gene has CDR1 MNHEY and CDR2 SMNVEV (reference sequence). The CDR3 length is 17 residues. The V gene lost 2 bases and the J gene lost 0 bases, with 16 bases spanning the gap. CDR3 nucleotide sequence: TGTGCCAGCAGTTTAAGGGTCGGGCAGGGGATGAACACTGAAGCTTTCTTT. It translates to CASSLRVGQGMNTEAFF.

The rearrangement joins TRBV7-6 to TRBJ1-1, with 8 bases fitting TRBD1. The germline CDR1 and CDR2 sequences are SGHVS and FNYEAQ. V dropped 4 bases and J dropped 3; count of bases not matched to a gene: 13. This CDR3 region has 17 residues. CDR3 DNA: TGTGCCAGCAGCTCGGACAGCGAAGGACAGGGCTACACTGAAGCTTTCTTT. Residues: CASSSDSEGQGYTEAFF.

This clone has a handful of counts. In DNA form, the CDR3 reads TGTGCCAGCAGTTTCTCGGGACAGGGGGGGAATTGGAGGATGAACACTGAAGCTTTCTTT. It is translated as CASSFSGQGGNWRMNTEAFF. The chain carries TRBV28 and TRBJ1-1; 11 bases map to TRBD1. Per germline, CDR1 MDHEN and CDR2 SYDVKM. With 3 bases clipped from V and 0 bases from J, the junction kept 15 bases outside the gene matches. There are 20 residues in the CDR3.

This chain joins TRBV2 and TRBJ2-7; no clear D. Trimming shortened V by 2 bases and J by 3 bases, and 5 bases separated the two germline ends. CDR1 and CDR2 from the germline V gene are SNHLY and FYNNEI. The CDR3 runs to 12 residues. The chain's CDR3 is CASSENSYEQYF. CDR3 DNA sequence: TGTGCCAGCAGTGAAAATAGCTACGAGCAGTACTTC.